This TCR beta chain was recovered during a study of cytomegalovirus exposure and HLA in healthy donors. A word on this clone: Antigen unknown.

PCR used 60 Vbeta primers and 13 Jbeta primers. The repertoire was sequenced with immunoSEQ multiplex PCR; TCRdb's copy has only in-frame clones and lacks some. This table holds 250,000 or so clones, approximately 80% found once. Study observations and caveats: Using the classifier, cytomegalovirus status was reportedly diagnosed with high specificity and sensitivity. Presence/absence analyses took donor sequencing depth as roughly uniform.

CDR3 length: 13 amino acids. Germline CDR1 is MNHNS and CDR2 is SASEGT. Trimming stripped 7 bases from V and 3 bases from J, with 13 bases between. This clonotype was obtained from a woman between 55 and 75 years old in good health and CMV-seropositive. Material for sequencing was PBMCs. The chain combines TRBV6-1 with TRBJ2-7, with no clear D. The CDR3 DNA reads TGTGCCAGCACCTGGCAGGCTTACTACGAGCAGTACTTC. Translating gives CASTWQAYYEQYF.